These 25 T cell receptor beta chains came from one sample sequenced in a study of T cells after yellow fever vaccination. One entry per CDR3 protein results from TCRdb running MiXCR on the 5' RACE reads. Found here are roughly 74,000 distinct CDR3 sequences, more than 5.5% of them singletons; the top ten hold roughly 35%. The sample consisted of CD8+ T cells sorted from PBMCs, taken less than 6 days after the first yellow fever vaccination. All receptors come from a man younger than 35 who received the YFV17D yellow fever vaccine.

This rearrangement joins TRBV14 to TRBJ2-7; a weak D match, TRBD2 (5 bases). Trimming stripped 2 bases from V and 4 bases from J, with 9 bases between. Germline CDR1 SGHDN, CDR2 FVKESK. This CDR3 spans 13 amino acids. The CDR3 loop is CASSQRGGYEQYV. DNA of the CDR3: TGTGCCAGCAGCCAAAGAGGAGGTTACGAGCAGTACGTC.

This clonotype showed up many times. The chain employs TRBV7-9 and TRBJ2-7, with 11 nucleotides matching TRBD1. Germline CDR1 reads SEHNR; CDR2 reads FQNEAQ (reference sequence). This CDR3 region has 15 residues. V lost 5 bases, J lost 4 bases, and 7 bases stayed unmatched. The CDR3 loop reads CASSHPGQGGYEQYF. CDR3 sequence (DNA): TGTGCCAGCAGCCATCCGGGACAGGGGGGATACGAGCAGTACTTC. Filled out from reference TRBV7-9 and TRBJ2-7, the complete variable domain reads DTGVSQNPRHKITKRGQNVTFRCDPISEHNRLYWYRQTLGQGPEFLTYFQNEAQLEKSRLLSDRFSAERPKGSFSTLEIQRTEQGDSAMYLCASSHPGQGGYEQYFGPGTRLTVT.

V usage is TRBV5-6 and J usage is TRBJ1-3; D not resolved. The V gene's germline CDR1 is SGHDT and CDR2 YYEEEE. V gave up 0 bases and J gave up 0 bases, with 7 bases separating them. The CDR3 length is 15 residues. The CDR3 DNA sequence: TGTGCCAGCAGCTTGGAGGAATCCTCTGGAAACACCATATATTTT. This gives the protein CASSLEESSGNTIYF.

This clonotype has at least ten counts. The chain combines TRBV4-1 with TRBJ2-3; D is perhaps TRBD1 (5 bases). The CDR3 is 14 amino acids. Per germline, CDR1 MGHRA and CDR2 YSYEKL. With 5 bases removed from V and 2 bases from J, the gap between germline ends came to 11 bases. CDR3 in amino acids: CASSYRFNTDTQYF. DNA for the CDR3: TGCGCCAGCAGCTACAGGTTTAACACAGATACGCAGTATTTT.

Remarks on this clonotype: This clone may be a read error of a much larger clone one base away. This chain joins TRBV12-3 or TRBV12-4 and TRBJ2-2; the D gene could be TRBD1 or TRBD2 (5 bases each). Trimming removed 10 bases at V and 4 bases at J, with 19 bases between. The CDR3 is made up of 15 amino acids. The CDR3 reads CATLPGRQSTGELFF. The CDR3 nucleotides are TGTGCCACCCTGCCGGGACGGCAGAGCACCGGGGAGCTGTTTTTT.

This clonotype was seen repeatedly, ten times or more. The V and J genes are TRBV20-1 and TRBJ2-7; tentatively, D is TRBD1 (5 bases). Germline loops: CDR1 DFQATT, CDR2 SNEGSKA (reference sequence). Between the trimmed V and J ends, which lost 2 bases and 2 bases, there was a span of 16 bases. This CDR3 region has 15 residues. CDR3 sequence: CSARKQGISPYEQYF. CDR3 nucleotide sequence: TGCAGTGCTAGAAAGCAGGGAATTTCCCCCTACGAGCAGTACTTC.

The table lists this clonotype with a few counts. The rearrangement uses TRBV7-3 and TRBJ1-5; D call uncertain. Per germline, CDR1 SGHTA and CDR2 FQGTGA. The CDR3 is made up of 13 amino acids. Trimming left V 2 bases short and J 7 bases short, with 9 bases between. The CDR3 here is CASSLWGGQPQHF. CDR3 nucleotide sequence: TGTGCCAGCAGCTTATGGGGTGGACAGCCCCAGCATTTT.

This clonotype was detected ten times or more. The rearrangement links TRBV27 to TRBJ2-2, with D perhaps given as TRBD1 or TRBD2 (5 bases each). Germline V CDR1 and CDR2: MNHEY, SMNVEV (reference sequence). The ends were cut back, 6 bases at V and 0 bases at J, with 8 bases in the middle. This CDR3 has 14 amino acids. The CDR3 loop is CASSPGPNTGELFF. The CDR3 nucleotides read TGTGCCAGCAGCCCGGGACCGAACACCGGGGAGCTGTTTTTT.

This clonotype was observed many times. This sequence joins TRBV27 and TRBJ2-7; TRBD2 is a possible D gene (5 bases). The germline gives CDR1 MNHEY, CDR2 SMNVEV (reference sequence). Deletions cut 1 base from V and 0 bases from J, with 7 bases between. The CDR3 covers 14 residues. CDR3 DNA: TGTGCCAGCAGTTTATATGCGGGCTCCTACGAGCAGTACGTC. Residues: CASSLYAGSYEQYV.

This clonotype was detected only a few times. This sequence joins TRBV7-2 and TRBJ2-7; 7 nucleotides line up with TRBD1. V was clipped by 6 bases and J by 5 bases; unmatched bases: 13. Germline CDR1 is SGHTA and CDR2 is FQGNSA. The CDR3 loop spans 15 amino acids. DNA of the CDR3: TGTGCCAGCAGTTTTACCCGACAGGGCGTGAACGAGCAGTACGTC. Encoded protein: CASSFTRQGVNEQYV.

This clonotype has just a few counts. The chain employs TRBV3-1 and TRBJ2-7; 7 bases agree with TRBD2. The CDR3 is made up of 19 amino acids. Germline trimming cut 1 base from V and 9 bases from J; bases unmatched to any gene: 24. CDR1 and CDR2 (germline): LGHDT, YNNKEL (reference sequence). CDR3 amino acids: CASSQAIPCGGLRLTMQYV. Written as DNA, the CDR3 is TGTGCCAGCAGCCAAGCGATCCCGTGCGGGGGATTACGACTTACGATGCAGTACGTC.

This clonotype occurred many times. The V gene is TRBV7-6, the J gene TRBJ2-6; perhaps TRBD2 as D (5 bases). The CDR3 has 16 residues. Germline-derived CDR1 and CDR2 are SGHVS and FNYEAQ. V was cut by 1 base and J by 0 bases, with 7 bases left in between. The CDR3: CASSLGGASGANVLTF. The CDR3 DNA is TGTGCCAGCAGCTTAGGGGGAGCCTCTGGGGCCAACGTCCTGACTTTC.

In its sample, this clonotype was seen many times. The chain employs TRBV10-3 and TRBJ2-3; a possible D gene is TRBD2 (5 bases). The CDR3 covers 15 residues. The V gene's germline CDR1 is ENHRY and CDR2 SYGVKD. Between the trimmed V and J ends, which lost 0 bases and 0 bases, there was a span of 7 bases. CDR3 residues: CAISESSGSTDTQYF. In nucleotides, the CDR3 is TGTGCCATCAGTGAGTCCAGCGGAAGCACAGATACGCAGTATTTT.

This clonotype was picked up many times. The chain uses TRBV4-3 and TRBJ2-7, with D hard to call. The germline CDR1 and CDR2 sequences are LGHNA and YSLEER. Trimming cost V 0 bases and J 3 bases, with 9 bases left between them. This CDR3 is 14 amino acids long. This CDR3 is CASSQETTLYEQYF. CDR3 sequence (DNA): TGCGCCAGCAGCCAAGAAACAACCCTCTACGAGCAGTACTTC.

This clonotype was picked up a small number of times. This chain connects TRBV12-3 or TRBV12-4 to TRBJ1-1; D remains ambiguous. Between the trimmed V and J ends, which lost 7 bases and 3 bases, there was a span of 12 bases. The CDR3 is made up of 13 amino acids. CDR3 loop: CASKGWEDTEAFF. For the CDR3, the DNA is TGTGCCAGCAAGGGTTGGGAGGACACTGAAGCTTTCTTT.

This clonotype was counted ten times or more. This chain's CDR3 is CASSPGLAGVDTQYF. DNA of the CDR3: TGTGCCAGCAGCCCGGGACTAGCGGGGGTAGATACGCAGTATTTT. The V and J genes are TRBV9 and TRBJ2-3; the match to TRBD2 covers 14 bases. CDR1 is SGDLS, CDR2 YYNGEE, per germline. This CDR3 spans 15 amino acids. V trimming: 4 bases; J trimming: 5 bases; junction bases outside the gene matches: 3.

The chain combines TRBV18 with TRBJ2-7, with 7 bases lining up with TRBD2. Trimming removed 8 bases from V and 2 bases from J; junction bases left unmatched: 6. Looked up from germline, CDR1 is KGHSH and CDR2 is LQKENI. The CDR3 totals 13 residues. The CDR3 DNA reads as TGTGCCAGCGCACGGGAGGTTACCTACGAGCAGTACTTC. As protein: CASAREVTYEQYF. Looking up the rest from reference TRBV18 and TRBJ2-7 gives the full variable domain: NAGVMQNPRHLVRRRGQEARLRCSPMKGHSHVYWYRQLPEEGLKFMVYLQKENIIDESGMPKERFSAEFPKEGPSILRIQQVVRGDSAAYFCASAREVTYEQYFGPGTRLTVT.

The rearrangement joins TRBV9 to TRBJ2-7; a weak D match, TRBD1 (5 bases). The CDR3 has 12 amino acids. Trimming pared 3 bases from V and 3 bases from J, leaving 7 bases between. Germline CDR1 is SGDLS and CDR2 is YYNGEE. The CDR3 nucleotides are TGTGCCAGCAGCGCCGACAGCTACGAGCAGTACTTC. Its translation is CASSADSYEQYF.

This clonotype occurred many times. This CDR3 is CSARAGTIAYEQYF. The CDR3, as DNA: TGCAGTGCTAGGGCCGGGACTATCGCCTACGAGCAGTACTTC. This chain connects TRBV20-1 to TRBJ2-7; 7 positions agree with TRBD2. Per germline, CDR1 DFQATT and CDR2 SNEGSKA (reference sequence). The J segment lost 2 bases and the V segment lost 3 bases, leaving 7 bases of the junction unmatched. The CDR3 length is 14 residues.

The table lists this clonotype with a few counts. An end of the junction does not agree with germline; a read error may underlie this. The genes are TRBV4-1 and TRBJ2-1; maybe TRBD2 (5 bases). This CDR3 spans 14 amino acids. Germline CDR1 is MGHRA and CDR2 is YSYEKL. This chain's CDR3 is CASSKETIYNEQFF. Written as DNA, the CDR3 is TGCGCCAGCAGCAAAGAGACTATTTACAATGAGCAGTTCTTC.

This chain joins TRBV5-1 and TRBJ1-1; weak D call: TRBD1 (5 bases). Trimming removed 4 bases from V and 3 bases from J, with 13 bases in between. In germline, CDR1 is SGHRS, CDR2 YFSETQ. This CDR3 spans 14 amino acids. DNA of the CDR3: TGCGCCAGCAGCCCCGGGGGATCGTACACTGAAGCTTTCTTT. Its protein product is CASSPGGSYTEAFF.

This clonotype came up a few times. The chain has TRBV5-6 and TRBJ2-3, with D possibly matching TRBD2 (5 bases). The CDR3 runs to 13 residues. V lost 0 bases, J lost 6 bases, and 8 bases lay in between. Germline CDR1 reads SGHDT; CDR2 reads YYEEEE. The CDR3 here is CASSLARGDTQYF. The CDR3 DNA follows: TGTGCCAGCAGCTTGGCTCGCGGGGATACGCAGTATTTT.

This clonotype was seen many times. The V and J genes are TRBV4-1 and TRBJ2-5; TRBD2 might be the D (6 bases). The CDR3 length is 14 residues. Trimming pared 1 base from V and 4 bases from J, leaving 10 bases between. Germline assignment: CDR1 MGHRA and CDR2 YSYEKL. CDR3 in DNA: TGCGCCAGCAGCCAAGTTGGAGCGGGAGAGACCCAGTACTTC. It is translated as CASSQVGAGETQYF.

This clonotype occurred a few times. The chain recombines TRBV7-9 with TRBJ2-5, with a possible D match to TRBD2 (7 bases). Germline CDR1 reads SEHNR; CDR2 reads FQNEAQ (reference sequence). The CDR3 is 16 residues long. Trimming shortened V by 0 bases and J by 1 base, and 12 bases separated the two germline ends. The chain's CDR3 is CASSLARGAPQETQYF. For the CDR3, the DNA is TGTGCCAGCAGCTTAGCCCGGGGGGCTCCCCAAGAGACCCAGTACTTC.

Only a few counts were recorded for this clonotype. The rearrangement links TRBV7-2 to TRBJ1-6; no definite D call. The length of the CDR3 is 13 residues. Germline V gene sequence: CDR1 SGHTA, CDR2 FQGNSA. Trimming shortened V by 7 bases and J by 7 bases, and 11 bases separated the two germline ends. CDR3 in amino acids: CASTVDANSPLHF. The CDR3 nucleotides are TGTGCCAGCACCGTGGACGCGAATTCACCCCTCCACTTT.